This TCR beta chain was found in a study of T-cell memory formation after mild COVID-19. Study background: Clusters of TCRs were largely donor specific.

V lost 4 bases and J 0 bases, leaving 7 bases between the germline ends. Germline CDR1 DFQATT, CDR2 SNEGSKA (reference sequence). The CDR3 has 13 amino acids. The study's findings and limits: CD4+ contracting clones were found mainly in CM and EM, and CD8+ ones in EMRA. The study found balanced CD4/CD8 in clones contracting day 15 to 85 and a CD4+ lean in later expanders. Still unconfirmed is whether the second-wave clones peaking on day 37 recognized SARS-CoV-2.

TCRdb re-called the 5' RACE reads with MiXCR, one entry per CDR3 protein. The data contain some 30,000 distinct CDR3 sequences, about 8% of them singletons. This clonotype was observed at least ten times. Antigen: not known. The chain uses TRBV20-1 and TRBJ2-4; D call uncertain. The clonotype comes from an adult woman who had mild COVID-19 (a few samples of this study predate the infection). Cell type and time point are not known. The sequenced material came from PBMCs or a T cell subset sorted from them (not recorded which). The CDR3: CSAIDLAKNIQYF. The CDR3 coding sequence is TGCAGTGCTATAGATCTAGCCAAAAACATTCAGTACTTC.